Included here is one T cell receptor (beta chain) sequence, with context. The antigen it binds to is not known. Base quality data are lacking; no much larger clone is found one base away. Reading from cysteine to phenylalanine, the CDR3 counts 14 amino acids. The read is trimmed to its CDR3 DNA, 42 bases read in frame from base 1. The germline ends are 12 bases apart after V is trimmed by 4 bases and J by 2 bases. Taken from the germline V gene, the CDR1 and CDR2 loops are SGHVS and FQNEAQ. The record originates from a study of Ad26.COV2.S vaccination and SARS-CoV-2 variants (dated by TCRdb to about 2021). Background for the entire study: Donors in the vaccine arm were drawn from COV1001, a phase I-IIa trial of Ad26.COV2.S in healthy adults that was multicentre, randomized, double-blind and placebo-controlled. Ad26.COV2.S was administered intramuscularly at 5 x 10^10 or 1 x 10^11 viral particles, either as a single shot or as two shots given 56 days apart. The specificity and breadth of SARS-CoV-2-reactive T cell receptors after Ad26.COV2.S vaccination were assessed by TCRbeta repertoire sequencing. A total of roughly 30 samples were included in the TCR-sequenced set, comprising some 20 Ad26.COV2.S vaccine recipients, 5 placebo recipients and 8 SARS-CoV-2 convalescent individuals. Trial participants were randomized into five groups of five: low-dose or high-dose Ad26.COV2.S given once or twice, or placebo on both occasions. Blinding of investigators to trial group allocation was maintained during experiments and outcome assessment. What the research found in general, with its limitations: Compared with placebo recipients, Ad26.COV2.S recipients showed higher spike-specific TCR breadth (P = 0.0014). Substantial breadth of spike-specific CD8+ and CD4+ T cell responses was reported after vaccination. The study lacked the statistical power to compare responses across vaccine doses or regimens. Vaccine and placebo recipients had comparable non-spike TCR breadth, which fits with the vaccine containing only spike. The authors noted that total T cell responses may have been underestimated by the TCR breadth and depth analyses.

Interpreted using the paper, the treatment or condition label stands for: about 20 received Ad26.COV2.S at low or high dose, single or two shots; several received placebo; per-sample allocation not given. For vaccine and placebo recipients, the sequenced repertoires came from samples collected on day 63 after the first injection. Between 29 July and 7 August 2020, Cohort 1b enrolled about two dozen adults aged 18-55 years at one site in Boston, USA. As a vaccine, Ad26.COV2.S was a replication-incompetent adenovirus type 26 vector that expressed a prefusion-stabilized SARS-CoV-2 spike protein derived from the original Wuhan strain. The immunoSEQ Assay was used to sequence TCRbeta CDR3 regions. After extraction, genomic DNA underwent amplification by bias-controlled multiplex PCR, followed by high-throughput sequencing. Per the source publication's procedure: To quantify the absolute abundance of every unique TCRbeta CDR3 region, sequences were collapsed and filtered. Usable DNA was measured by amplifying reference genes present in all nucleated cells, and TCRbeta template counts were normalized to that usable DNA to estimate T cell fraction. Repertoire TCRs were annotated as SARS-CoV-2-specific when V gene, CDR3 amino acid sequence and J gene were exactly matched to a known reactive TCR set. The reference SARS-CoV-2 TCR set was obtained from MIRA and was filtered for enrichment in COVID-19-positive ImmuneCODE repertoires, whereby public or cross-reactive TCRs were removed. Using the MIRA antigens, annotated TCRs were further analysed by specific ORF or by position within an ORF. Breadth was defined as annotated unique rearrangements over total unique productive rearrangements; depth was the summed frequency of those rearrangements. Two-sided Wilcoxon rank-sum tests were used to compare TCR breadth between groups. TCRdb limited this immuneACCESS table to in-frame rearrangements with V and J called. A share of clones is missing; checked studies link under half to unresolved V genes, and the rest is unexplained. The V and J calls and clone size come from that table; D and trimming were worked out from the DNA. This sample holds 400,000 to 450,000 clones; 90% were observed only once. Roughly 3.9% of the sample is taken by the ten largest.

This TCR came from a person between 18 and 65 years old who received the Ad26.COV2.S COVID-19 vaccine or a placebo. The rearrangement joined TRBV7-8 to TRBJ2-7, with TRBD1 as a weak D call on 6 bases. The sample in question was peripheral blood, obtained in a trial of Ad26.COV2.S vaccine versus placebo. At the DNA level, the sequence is TGTGCCAGCAGCTCTCCGGGACACACCTACGAGCAGTACTTC. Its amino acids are CASSSPGHTYEQYF.